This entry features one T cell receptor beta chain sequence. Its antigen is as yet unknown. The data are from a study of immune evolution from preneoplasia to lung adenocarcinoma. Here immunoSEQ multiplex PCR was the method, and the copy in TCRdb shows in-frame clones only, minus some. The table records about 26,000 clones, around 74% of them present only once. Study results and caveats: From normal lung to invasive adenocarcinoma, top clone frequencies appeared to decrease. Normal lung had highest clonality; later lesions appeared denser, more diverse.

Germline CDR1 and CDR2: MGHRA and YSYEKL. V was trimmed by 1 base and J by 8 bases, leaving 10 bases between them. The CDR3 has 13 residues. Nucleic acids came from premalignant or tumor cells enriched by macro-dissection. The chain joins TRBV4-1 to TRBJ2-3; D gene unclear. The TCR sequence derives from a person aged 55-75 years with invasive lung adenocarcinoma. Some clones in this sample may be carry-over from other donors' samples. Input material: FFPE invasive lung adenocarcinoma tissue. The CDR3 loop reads CASSQGSTGTQYF. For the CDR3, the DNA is TGCGCCAGCAGCCAAGGCTCTACGGGTACGCAGTATTTT.